This T cell receptor beta chain was retrieved from a study of T cells in Graves' hyperthyroidism and ophthalmopathy. Broader study findings: A median approximately 6.8 months before onset, the model predicted ophthalmopathy.

Amplified TCR beta CDR3 regions came from RNA transcripts. Primed by the HTBI set, a first-round RT-PCR was run on the TCR CDR3. TCRdb reanalysed the multiplex PCR reads using MiXCR and keeps one entry per CDR3 protein. The sample has fewer than 550,000 distinct CDR3 sequences, roughly a quarter seen once. The CDR3 loop spans 13 amino acids. From germline, CDR1 is SGHTA and CDR2 FQGTGA. V was cut by 4 bases and J by 6 bases, with 10 bases left in between. This clonotype was found once. Its antigen remains unknown. The TCR comes from a woman aged 25 to 39 with Graves' ophthalmopathy. The chain is built from TRBV7-3 and TRBJ2-1; perhaps TRBD2 as D (5 bases). The sequenced sample consisted of blood. Here the CDR3 reads CASSWTASNEQFF. The CDR3, as DNA: TGTGCCAGCAGCTGGACTGCCTCCAATGAGCAGTTCTTC.